This TCR beta chain was recorded in a study of blood T cell repertoires in COVID-19. Study context: Spain, Italy and the United States supplied samples that represented acute and convalescent COVID-19. Sources were T cells, B-cell-depleted T cells, or PBMCs; the material itself was cDNA or gDNA.

Germline trimming cut 3 bases from V and 8 bases from J; bases unmatched to any gene: 11. The CDR3 loop spans 15 amino acids. Germline CDR1 LGHDT, CDR2 YNNKEL (reference sequence). Authors' analysis steps: Quantification of nucleated cells was approximated via reference gene primer amplification. Only in-frame clones appear in the TCRdb table, and some are missing; sequencing was by immunoSEQ multiplex PCR. V and J calls and clone size are as listed in that table; D and trimming were resolved from the DNA. The sample lists over 120,000 clones, approximately 90% seen once, with about 1.5% in the top ten.

This rearrangement joins TRBV3-1 (or the pseudogene TRBV3-2) to TRBJ1-2; TRBD1 matches 8 bases. Input material: peripheral blood. The sequence was collected from a human donor in a cohort sampled during active COVID-19. CDR3 DNA sequence: TGTGCCAGCAGCCATGGAGACAGGGGCGGTGAAGGCTACACCTTC. Amino acids: CASSHGDRGGEGYTF.